Following are 12 T cell receptor beta chains from one sample sequenced in a study of CD8+CD57+ T cells in acquired aplastic anemia. Genomic DNA acted as the template from which TCR beta VDJ combination and CDR3 sequence profiling were carried out. MiXCR, applied by TCRdb to the reads, yields one record per CDR3 protein. Here the sample spans 30,000 to 40,000 distinct CDR3 sequences, 75% to 85% being singletons. The sequenced material came from sorted CD4+, CD8+, or CD8+CD57+ T cells (not recorded which) from PBMCs. These receptors all stem from a human donor in good health, serving as a control.

The chain employs TRBV3-1 and TRBJ1-1; D is undetermined. The CDR3 consists of 17 residues. Germline loops: CDR1 LGHDT, CDR2 YNNKEL (reference sequence). The V end lost 0 bases, the J end lost 1 base, and 15 bases lay between the germline ends. The CDR3 DNA reads as TGTGCCAGCAGCCAAGATACCCGGGTCAGGTGGAACACTGAAGCTTTCTTT. Its protein is CASSQDTRVRWNTEAFF.

The V gene is TRBV4-3, the J gene TRBJ2-5; maybe TRBD2 (6 bases). The germline V gene has CDR1 LGHNA and CDR2 YSLEER. The CDR3 is made up of 15 amino acids. V lost 1 base to trimming and J lost 2 bases, with 11 bases between them. The CDR3 protein is CASSQGWEVQETQYF. As DNA, the CDR3 is TGCGCCAGCAGCCAAGGATGGGAGGTGCAAGAGACCCAGTACTTC.

This sequence joins TRBV25-1 and TRBJ2-7; D possibly corresponds to TRBD1 (5 bases). CDR1 is MGHDK and CDR2 is SYGVNS in the germline V gene. Trimming took 1 base from V and 5 from J, leaving 9 bases between them. This CDR3 spans 13 amino acids. The CDR3 here is CASSEFVTDEQYF. As DNA, the CDR3 is TGTGCCAGCAGTGAATTTGTGACAGACGAGCAGTACTTC.

The rearrangement links TRBV15 to TRBJ2-5; tentative D call: TRBD1 (5 bases). V gave up 2 bases and J gave up 5 bases, with 18 bases separating them. This CDR3 is 16 amino acids long. CDR1 and CDR2 from the germline V gene are LNHNV and YYDKDF (reference sequence). Here the CDR3 reads CATSRTRRVTGETQYF. DNA for the CDR3: TGTGCCACCAGCAGAACCCGCAGGGTTACTGGGGAGACCCAGTACTTC.

This clonotype is medium-sized in the sample. The chain uses TRBV19 and TRBJ1-6; maybe TRBD1 (5 bases). The V gene lost 8 bases and the J gene lost 13 bases, with 18 bases spanning the gap. The CDR3 runs to 13 residues. The germline CDR1 and CDR2 sequences are LNHDA and SQIVND (reference sequence). The CDR3: CASLDSPFGPLHF. The CDR3 DNA follows: TGTGCCAGTCTTGACAGTCCCTTTGGGCCCCTCCACTTT.

CDR3 region: CASSLDSNYGYTF. The CDR3 DNA is TGTGCCAGCAGCTTGGACAGTAACTATGGCTACACCTTC. J is TRBJ1-2 and V is TRBV7-6, with D maybe TRBD1 (6 bases). Germline V gene lookup returns CDR1 SGHVS and CDR2 FNYEAQ. V was clipped by 3 bases and J by 1 base, with 6 bases between them. The CDR3 has 13 amino acids.

Many counts were recorded for this clonotype. The chain's CDR3 is CASSDSSGGNSPLHF. For the CDR3, the DNA is TGTGCCAGCAGTGACTCGTCAGGGGGCAATTCACCCCTCCACTTT. The V and J genes are TRBV6-4 and TRBJ1-6; 8 nucleotides match TRBD1. CDR1 and CDR2 from the germline V gene are MRHNA and SNTAGT. The CDR3 has 15 residues. V dropped 0 bases and J dropped 7; count of bases not matched to a gene: 2.

V usage is TRBV20-1 and J usage is TRBJ2-5; 11 bases align to TRBD2. This CDR3 comprises 15 residues. Germline lookup yields CDR1 DFQATT and CDR2 SNEGSKA (reference sequence). With V trimmed by 4 bases and J by 5 bases, 9 bases remained unmatched. The CDR3 bases are TGCAGTGCTAAGGGGTCTAGCGGGGGGATGGAGACCCAGTACTTC. This translates into CSAKGSSGGMETQYF.

The chain links TRBV5-6 to TRBJ2-7, with D perhaps matching TRBD1 (6 bases). The CDR3 sequence is 14 residues long. V dropped 1 base and J dropped 3 bases, with 11 bases sitting between them. Germline V lookup: CDR1 SGHDT, CDR2 YYEEEE. CDR3 in amino acids: CASSLRAGVYEQYF. For the CDR3, the DNA is TGTGCCAGCAGCTTGAGGGCAGGGGTCTACGAGCAGTACTTC.

The chain uses TRBV9 and TRBJ1-2; D unresolved. Per germline, CDR1 SGDLS and CDR2 YYNGEE. Trimming left V 3 bases short and J 8 bases short, with 14 bases between. The CDR3 loop spans 13 amino acids. The CDR3 here is CASSGRLLEGYTF. CDR3 coding DNA: TGTGCCAGCAGCGGGCGTCTATTGGAGGGCTACACCTTC.

The table lists this clonotype with many counts. The V call is TRBV19, the J call TRBJ1-5; D perhaps matches TRBD1 (5 bases). Germline assignment: CDR1 LNHDA and CDR2 SQIVND (reference sequence). The V end was cut by 6 bases, the J end by 6 bases, with 15 bases between. The CDR3 runs 14 residues. Written as DNA, the CDR3 is TGTGCCAGTAGCCTGACCTGGGGGGGTCAGCCCCAGCATTTT. Residues: CASSLTWGGQPQHF.

The chain uses TRBV2 and TRBJ2-1, with D hard to call. V was shortened by 6 bases and J by 3 bases, with 3 bases between the two germline ends. This CDR3 region has 11 residues. Germline loops: CDR1 SNHLY, CDR2 FYNNEI. The DNA for the CDR3 is TGTGCCAGCAGGGGCTACAATGAGCAGTTCTTC. This sequence encodes CASRGYNEQFF.